Below, 24 T cell receptor beta chains from the same sample are listed, as sequenced in a study of Graves' ophthalmopathy and Graves' hyperthyroidism. The authors amplified TCR beta CDR3 regions from RNA transcripts. The workflow started with a first-round RT-PCR run with HTBI primers and then moved on to a second-round multiplex PCR. TCRdb re-called the multiplex PCR reads through MiXCR, storing one row per CDR3 protein. The sample lists approximately 500,000 distinct CDR3 sequences; approximately 15% were seen once. Sequences were obtained from blood. Every receptor here comes from a woman in her twenties or thirties with Graves' ophthalmopathy.

This clonotype occurred many times. V and J are TRBV29-1 and TRBJ1-1; TRBD1 might be the D (5 bases). The germline gives CDR1 SQVTM, CDR2 ANQGSEA. V shed 4 bases and J shed 10 bases, with 16 bases lying between them. There are 12 residues in the CDR3. For the CDR3, the DNA is TGCAGCGTTGGGCTACAGGAGGCGGGAGCTTTCTTT. Translated: CSVGLQEAGAFF.

This clonotype was recorded many times. The chain's CDR3 is CASSLEGIGGQPQHF. CDR3 nucleotide sequence: TGTGCCAGCAGCTTAGAGGGGATCGGCGGACAGCCCCAGCATTTT. V is TRBV11-2 and J is TRBJ1-5; D gene uncertain. Germline values: CDR1 SGHAT, CDR2 FQNNGV. This CDR3 region has 15 residues. V dropped 0 bases and J dropped 7 bases, with 13 bases sitting between them.

V is TRBV4-1 and J is TRBJ2-7; D may correspond to TRBD1 or TRBD2 (5 bases each). The CDR3 totals 15 residues. V lost 3 bases to trimming and J lost 3 bases, with 15 bases between them. Per the germline V gene, CDR1 is MGHRA and CDR2 is YSYEKL. The CDR3 loop reads CASSQTPTGLYEQYV. The CDR3 bases are TGCGCCAGCAGCCAGACCCCGACGGGGCTCTACGAGCAGTACGTC.

The chain combines TRBV28 with TRBJ1-1, with 7 bases fitting TRBD1. Germline loops: CDR1 MDHEN, CDR2 SYDVKM. With 3 bases clipped from V and 11 bases from J, the junction kept 6 bases outside the gene matches. This CDR3 has 12 amino acids. As DNA, the CDR3 is TGTGCCAGCAGTTTCGGACAGGCTCTGGCTTTCTTT. This codes for CASSFGQALAFF.

This clonotype appeared a few times. The J gene is TRBJ1-2, the V gene TRBV6-5, with unresolved D. The CDR3 length is 15 residues. CDR1 and CDR2 from the germline V gene are MNHEY and SVGAGI. With 0 bases removed from V and 4 bases from J, the gap between germline ends came to 12 bases. This CDR3 is CASSYSKSGSYGYTF. The CDR3 DNA reads as TGTGCCAGCAGTTACTCGAAATCCGGAAGCTATGGCTACACCTTC.

For this clonotype: This CDR3 is missing its conserved last phenylalanine or tryptophan, likely due to a read error. The CDR3 nucleotides are TGTGCCAGCAGTAGGACAGCCAGTCGGAACGCATACACCTCTGGAAACACCATATATATT. This codes for CASSRTASRNAYTSGNTIYI. This sequence joins TRBV6-2 or TRBV6-3 and TRBJ1-3; D is perhaps TRBD1 (6 bases). Germline assignment: CDR1 MNHEY and CDR2 SVGEGT. V was shortened by 5 bases and J by 0 bases, with 26 bases between the two germline ends. The CDR3 has 20 residues.

The genes are TRBV5-1 and TRBJ2-7; 8 bases align to TRBD2. The germline V gene encodes CDR1 SGHRS and CDR2 YFSETQ. The CDR3 spans 17 residues. Written as DNA, the CDR3 is TGCGCCAGCACCCCCGGCGGTAGCGGGAAGAGGGCCTACGAGCAGGGCGTC. This codes for CASTPGGSGKRAYEQGV.

This clonotype was observed at least ten times. The chain employs TRBV12-3 or TRBV12-4 and TRBJ1-2, with D possibly being TRBD1 (5 bases). V lost 6 bases and J lost 8, with 16 bases in between. This CDR3 has 13 residues. The CDR3 loop reads CASRSPGKGGYTF. The CDR3 bases are TGTGCCAGCAGATCTCCCGGTAAGGGGGGCTACACCTTC.

This clonotype appeared many times. The V and J genes are TRBV9 and TRBJ1-2, with D tentatively TRBD1 (6 bases). The CDR3 is 13 amino acids. CDR1 is SGDLS and CDR2 is YYNGEE in the germline V gene. V lost 0 bases to trimming and J lost 7 bases, with 10 bases between them. DNA of the CDR3: TGTGCCAGCAGCGTAGGACAGGTTGGTGGCTACACCTTC. This gives the protein CASSVGQVGGYTF.

This clonotype has a count of ten or more. The chain recombines TRBV13 with TRBJ1-3; 10 bases are shared with TRBD1. CDR1 PRHDT and CDR2 FYEKMQ come from the germline V gene (reference sequence). Losses at the gene ends were 5 bases for V and 2 bases for J; bases not matched to a gene: 9. The CDR3 covers 17 residues. In DNA form, the CDR3 reads TGTGCCAGCAGCCCAATGGTGGGGACAGGGGCTGGAAACACCATATATTTT. This sequence encodes CASSPMVGTGAGNTIYF.

This clonotype was counted many times. The chain carries TRBV7-9 and TRBJ1-1; possibly TRBD1 for D (5 bases). The CDR3 sequence is 12 residues long. The germline V gene has CDR1 SEHNR and CDR2 FQNEAQ (reference sequence). CDR3 sequence: CAGGRENTEAFF. The CDR3 DNA sequence: TGTGCTGGGGGACGGGAGAACACTGAAGCTTTCTTT.

This clonotype was seen at least ten times. The chain has TRBV11-2 and TRBJ1-1, with D possibly being TRBD1 (6 bases). The germline V gene encodes CDR1 SGHAT and CDR2 FQNNGV. V shed 1 base and J shed 2 bases, with 14 bases lying between them. The CDR3 has 16 amino acids. CDR3: CASSLGHTGINTEAFF. The CDR3, as DNA: TGTGCCAGCAGCTTAGGCCATACAGGGATTAACACTGAAGCTTTCTTT.

This clonotype was detected ten times or more. The chain carries TRBV6-5 and TRBJ1-1; D may be TRBD1 (5 bases). The ends were cut back, 1 base at V and 5 bases at J, with 17 bases in the middle. Per germline, CDR1 MNHEY and CDR2 SVGAGI. The CDR3 runs 16 residues. CDR3 amino acids: CASSYLSGPGLTEAFF. Written as DNA, the CDR3 is TGTGCCAGCAGTTACTTATCGGGGCCAGGGCTGACTGAAGCTTTCTTT.

V and J are TRBV30 and TRBJ2-5, with a possible D match to TRBD2 (5 bases). The V gene lost 2 bases and the J gene lost 2 bases, with 9 bases spanning the gap. This CDR3 is built from 13 residues. The germline gives CDR1 GTSNPN, CDR2 SVGIG (reference sequence). CDR3 DNA sequence: TGTGCCTGGAGTAGGAGGAGACAAGAGACCCAGTACTTC. It translates to CAWSRRRQETQYF.

Only a few counts were recorded for this clonotype. The rearrangement joins TRBV9 to TRBJ2-2; the D is unclear. V dropped 0 bases and J dropped 1 base, with 10 bases sitting between them. CDR3 length equals 16 residues. Germline assignment: CDR1 SGDLS and CDR2 YYNGEE. This chain's CDR3 is CASSVAPSLNTGELFF. The CDR3 DNA is TGTGCCAGCAGCGTAGCTCCTTCATTGAACACCGGGGAGCTGTTTTTT. Filled out from reference TRBV9 and TRBJ2-2, the complete variable domain reads DSGVTQTPKHLITATGQRVTLRCSPRSGDLSVYWYQQSLDQGLQFLIQYYNGEERAKGNILERFSAQQFPDLHSELNLSSLELGDSALYFCASSVAPSLNTGELFFGEGSRLTVL.

The chain couples TRBV4-1 to TRBJ1-2; the D is unclear. Trimming shortened V by 5 bases and J by 4 bases, and 23 bases separated the two germline ends. The CDR3 totals 17 residues. CDR1 MGHRA and CDR2 YSYEKL come from the germline V gene. The DNA of the CDR3 is TGCGCCAGCAGCGACCAGGACGGGAGCTCTATTAGCTATGGCTACACCTTC. This encodes CASSDQDGSSISYGYTF.

This clonotype was counted many times. The genes are TRBV27 and TRBJ2-5; TRBD2 matches at 14 bases. The junction had 14 bases not matched to a gene; V was cut back by 5 bases and J by 6 bases. This CDR3 has 18 residues. The germline CDR1 and CDR2 sequences are MNHEY and SMNVEV (reference sequence). Here the CDR3 DNA reads TGTGCCAGCAGTCCGAGACTAGCGGGGGGGCCGCCCAGTCAGACCCAGTACTTC. Its translation is CASSPRLAGGPPSQTQYF.

Many counts were recorded for this clonotype. The chain combines TRBV30 with TRBJ1-5; D possibly corresponds to TRBD1 (5 bases). Germline V gives CDR1 GTSNPN, CDR2 SVGIG (reference sequence). Deletions cut 3 bases from V and 6 bases from J, with 18 bases between. This CDR3 comprises 15 residues. In DNA, the CDR3 is TGTGCCTGGAGGTCGTCCCGTCCGGGGGGTCAGCCCCAGCATTTT. Its translation is CAWRSSRPGGQPQHF.

This clonotype has a count of ten or more. A much larger clone differs by one base, so this may be a read error. This sequence joins TRBV11-2 and TRBJ2-4; 7 positions agree with TRBD1. CDR3 length: 14 residues. Germline CDR1 is SGHAT and CDR2 is FQNNGV. The CDR3 protein is CASSPGNRGNIKYF. CDR3 nucleotide sequence: TGTGCCAGCAGCCCCGGGAACAGGGGAAACATTAAGTACTTC.

This clonotype was seen ten or more times. This chain connects TRBV5-1 to TRBJ2-7; either TRBD1 or TRBD2 may supply D (5 bases each). Trimming pared 0 bases from V and 2 bases from J, leaving 12 bases between. CDR3 size: 15 residues. Germline CDR1 SGHRS, CDR2 YFSETQ. The CDR3 DNA reads TGCGCCAGCAGCTTGGAACCAGGGAGCCCCTACGAGCAGTACTTC. As protein: CASSLEPGSPYEQYF.

This clonotype was detected many times. This chain connects TRBV6-1 to TRBJ1-2, with unresolved D. Looked up from germline, CDR1 is MNHNS and CDR2 is SASEGT. Between the trimmed V and J ends, which lost 0 bases and 5 bases, there was a span of 7 bases. The CDR3 length is 13 residues. CDR3: CASSEARGYGYTF. In nucleotides, the CDR3 is TGTGCCAGCAGTGAAGCGCGAGGGTATGGCTACACCTTC.

This clonotype was found many times. V and J are TRBV28 and TRBJ2-7, with TRBD1 matching over 8 bases. Germline V gives CDR1 MDHEN, CDR2 SYDVKM. The length of the CDR3 is 14 residues. Losses at the gene ends were 6 bases for V and 4 bases for J; bases not matched to a gene: 8. The CDR3 coding sequence is TGTGCCAGCAGGAGGAGCAGGGGGCTGTACGAGCAGTACTTC. Encoded protein: CASRRSRGLYEQYF.

This clonotype was picked up a small number of times. The chain joins TRBV27 to TRBJ2-2, with D perhaps TRBD1 or TRBD2 (5 bases each). V lost 0 bases and J lost 0, with 11 bases in between. CDR1 and CDR2 from the germline V gene are MNHEY and SMNVEV (reference sequence). The CDR3 extends over 17 amino acids. CDR3 coding DNA: TGTGCCAGCAGTTTATCCCCCGGGACCGCGAACACCGGGGAGCTGTTTTTT. Residues: CASSLSPGTANTGELFF.

This clonotype was counted many times. This sequence joins TRBV6-1 and TRBJ1-1, with a tentative D call TRBD1 (6 bases). The CDR3 extends over 17 amino acids. Germline V gene lookup returns CDR1 MNHNS and CDR2 SASEGT. V lost 6 bases to trimming and J lost 3 bases, with 23 bases between them. CDR3 loop: CASSPIPGAVGDTEAFF. Written as DNA, the CDR3 is TGTGCCAGCAGCCCAATCCCAGGGGCGGTGGGGGACACTGAAGCTTTCTTT.